These T cell receptor beta chains were read from a single sample in a study of blood T cell repertoires in COVID-19. Method: immunoSEQ multiplex PCR; TCRdb's copy keeps in-frame clones and lacks some. The sample carries about half a million clones, 85% to 90% recorded once. Material for sequencing was peripheral blood. The receptors shown here come from a man aged 18 to 29 with COVID-19, enrolled during active disease. The CDR3 runs from the conserved cysteine through the conserved F or W. Each record gives: clone size, J gene, D gene, V gene, CDR3 protein, CDR3 DNA. D genes are given only for firm matches. A clone size is listed for some rows: how often the clone was seen (once, few, many), or a class if it is expanded.

>NA|TRBJ2-7|TRBD2|TRBV6-2/TRBV6-3
CASSLSGGSYYEQYF
TGTGCCAGCAGTTTAAGCGGGGGGTCCTACTACGAGCAGTACTTC
>NA|TRBJ2-7|NA|TRBV19
CASKGGNAAYEQYF
TGTGCCAGTAAGGGGGGGAATGCGGCTTACGAGCAGTACTTC
>NA|TRBJ1-4|TRBD1|TRBV5-4
CASSSRTGINEKLFF
TGTGCCAGCAGCTCACGGACAGGCATTAATGAAAAACTGTTTTTT
>NA|TRBJ2-3|TRBD2|TRBV4-1
CASSQTLAGGPDTQYF
TGCGCCAGCAGCCAGACGTTAGCGGGGGGGCCAGATACGCAGTATTTT
>few|TRBJ2-7|NA|TRBV4-1
CASRRTWRDSYEQYF
TGCGCCAGCAGGCGAACGTGGCGGGACTCCTACGAGCAGTACTTC
>NA|TRBJ1-5|NA|TRBV6-5
CASILQGFNQPQHF
TGTGCCAGCATCCTACAGGGATTTAATCAGCCCCAGCATTTT
>NA|TRBJ2-3|TRBD1|TRBV24-1
CATSSRDRGLNTQYF
TGTGCCACCAGTTCCCGGGACAGGGGGCTAAATACGCAGTATTTT
>NA|TRBJ2-1|NA|TRBV30
CAWTGRSPYNEQFF
TGTGCCTGGACTGGGAGGAGCCCCTACAATGAGCAGTTCTTC
>NA|TRBJ2-1|NA|TRBV6-2/TRBV6-3
CASSYTGKQFF
TGTGCCAGCAGTTACACAGGCAAGCAGTTCTTC
>NA|TRBJ2-7|TRBD1|TRBV25-1
CASSPGTGIYEQYF
TGTGCCAGCAGTCCTGGGACAGGGATCTACGAGCAGTACTTC
>NA|TRBJ2-7|TRBD2|TRBV7-9
CASSRDYYEQYF
TGTGCCAGCAGCCGGGACTACTACGAGCAGTACTTC
>few|TRBJ2-3|NA|TRBV10-3
CAISEEGSRSTDTQYF
TGTGCCATCAGTGAGGAGGGAAGTCGCTCCACAGATACGCAGTATTTT
>NA|TRBJ2-1|NA|TRBV6-5
CASSLQPSSYNEQFF
TGTGCCAGCAGTTTACAGCCGAGCTCCTACAATGAGCAGTTCTTC
>NA|TRBJ1-2|NA|TRBV18
CASSPDISPRIDYGYTF
TGTGCCAGCTCACCCGACATATCTCCACGGATCGACTATGGCTACACCTTC
>NA|TRBJ2-5|TRBD1|TRBV19
CASIFTGTGIEETQYF
TGTGCCAGTATTTTTACCGGGACAGGAATAGAGGAGACCCAGTACTTC
>NA|TRBJ1-5|TRBD1|TRBV6-5
CASSRDRANNQPQHF
TGTGCCAGCAGCAGGGACAGAGCTAACAATCAGCCCCAGCATTTT
>NA|TRBJ2-5|TRBD2|TRBV7-9
CASSLILAGGTETQYF
TGTGCCAGCAGCTTAATTCTAGCGGGAGGTACAGAGACCCAGTACTTC
>NA|TRBJ1-5|NA|TRBV27
CASSWVGRNQPQHF
TGTGCCAGCAGTTGGGTGGGGAGGAATCAGCCCCAGCATTTT
>NA|TRBJ2-7|TRBD1|TRBV5-4
CASSLRAGTGNYEQYF
TGTGCCAGCAGCTTGCGTGCTGGGACAGGCAACTACGAGCAGTACTTC
>few|TRBJ2-7|NA|TRBV6-2/TRBV6-3
CASSTDTYEQYF
TGTGCCAGCAGCACCGACACCTACGAGCAGTACTTC
>NA|TRBJ2-2|NA|TRBV6-5
CASSSTSTGELFF
TGTGCCAGCAGTTCGACTAGTACCGGGGAGCTGTTTTTT
>NA|TRBJ1-6|NA|TRBV5-4
CASSPGLNSPLHF
TGTGCCAGCAGTCCGGGACTGAATTCACCCCTCCACTTT
>many|TRBJ2-7|NA|TRBV11-3
CASSPGDRTYEQYF
TGTGCCAGCAGCCCAGGGGATCGCACCTACGAGCAGTACTTC
>NA|TRBJ2-1|TRBD2|TRBV9
CASSVDADPAGGPSFF
TGTGCCAGCAGCGTAGACGCAGATCCAGCGGGGGGGCCCTCGTTCTTC
>NA|TRBJ1-5|TRBD1|TRBV27
CASKQGGSNQPQHF
TGTGCCAGCAAACAGGGGGGGAGCAATCAGCCCCAGCATTTT
>NA|TRBJ2-1|TRBD2|TRBV4-1
CASSRRQRGDYNEQFF
TGCGCCAGCAGCCGACGGCAGCGGGGAGACTACAATGAGCAGTTCTTC
>once|TRBJ2-7|TRBD2|TRBV12-5
CASGRSGVSYEQYF
TGTGCTAGTGGCCGTAGCGGGGTCTCCTACGAGCAGTACTTC
>NA|TRBJ2-5|TRBD2|TRBV4-1
CASSLLAGGPWETQYF
TGCGCCAGCAGCCTTTTAGCGGGGGGGCCTTGGGAGACCCAGTACTTC
>NA|TRBJ2-1|NA|TRBV4-1
CASSPGDLGSEQFF
TGCGCCAGCAGCCCCGGGGACCTCGGGAGTGAGCAGTTCTTC
>NA|TRBJ1-1|TRBD1|TRBV15
CATSRGDRGRTEAFF
TGTGCCACCAGCAGGGGGGACAGGGGTCGGACTGAAGCTTTCTTT
>NA|TRBJ2-3|NA|TRBV14
CASSQEEPGAYTDTQYF
TGTGCCAGCAGCCAAGAAGAGCCGGGAGCGTACACAGATACGCAGTATTTT
>NA|TRBJ2-1|TRBD1|TRBV18
CASSQGPPKDEQFF
TGTGCCAGTTCACAGGGGCCACCGAAGGATGAGCAGTTCTTC
>NA|TRBJ1-2|NA|TRBV7-8
CASSLDSGLSIGYTF
TGTGCCAGCAGCTTAGATAGTGGACTCAGTATCGGCTACACCTTC
>once|TRBJ2-3|TRBD1|TRBV12-5
CASGLTWDSTMTQYF
TGTGCTAGTGGTTTGACCTGGGACAGCACAATGACGCAGTATTTT
>NA|TRBJ2-1|TRBD2|TRBV5-4
CASTKETLAESSYNEQFF
TGTGCCAGCACCAAGGAGACTCTAGCGGAAAGCTCCTACAATGAGCAGTTCTTC
>NA|TRBJ2-1|TRBD2|TRBV7-7
CASSLGLAGVSEQFF
TGTGCTAGCAGCTTGGGACTAGCGGGAGTGAGTGAGCAGTTCTTC
>NA|TRBJ1-5|TRBD1|TRBV6-5
CASSNIGQGKPQHF
TGTGCCAGCAGTAACATAGGACAGGGTAAGCCCCAGCATTTT
>NA|TRBJ2-5|TRBD2|TRBV7-2
CASSARLAGAQETQYF
TGTGCCAGCAGCGCCCGACTAGCGGGGGCCCAAGAGACCCAGTACTTC
>NA|TRBJ1-1|NA|TRBV2
CASSEDTGNTEAFF
TGTGCCAGCAGTGAAGATACAGGGAACACTGAAGCTTTCTTT
>NA|TRBJ1-5|NA|TRBV24-1
CATAGRSNQPQHF
TGTGCCACCGCGGGCAGAAGCAATCAGCCCCAGCATTTT
>NA|TRBJ1-2|NA|TRBV28
CASSPPVGFYGYTF
TGTGCCAGCAGCCCCCCCGTGGGCTTCTATGGCTACACCTTC
>NA|TRBJ1-1|TRBD1|TRBV5-1
CASSLTGGNTEAFF
TGCGCCAGCAGCCTCACAGGGGGCAACACTGAAGCTTTCTTT
>NA|TRBJ1-1|TRBD1|TRBV5-4
CASSPGPGQGARGTEAFF
TGTGCCAGCAGCCCTGGGCCGGGGCAGGGGGCACGGGGCACTGAAGCTTTCTTT
>NA|TRBJ1-1|NA|TRBV27
CASSPGNLLYRNTEAFF
TGTGCCAGCAGCCCAGGGAATTTGCTGTATAGGAACACTGAAGCTTTCTTT
>few|TRBJ2-7|TRBD1|TRBV5-1
CASSLDRGSYEQYF
TGCGCCAGCAGCTTGGACAGGGGCTCCTACGAGCAGTACTTC
>few|TRBJ2-7|NA|TRBV2
CASSEEIRLGARQYF
TGTGCCAGCAGTGAAGAAATCCGGTTAGGGGCTAGGCAGTACTTC
>NA|TRBJ1-4|NA|TRBV6-5
CASSMTRGTEKLFF
TGTGCCAGCAGTATGACCCGGGGGACGGAAAAACTGTTTTTT
>NA|TRBJ2-1|TRBD2|TRBV14
CASSQGTSAYNEQFF
TGTGCCAGCAGCCAGGGGACTAGCGCTTACAATGAGCAGTTCTTC
>NA|TRBJ2-1|NA|TRBV12-5
CASGIGGEQFF
TGTGCTAGTGGTATCGGGGGTGAGCAGTTCTTC
>NA|TRBJ2-3|NA|TRBV5-1
CASRPGDDDTDTQYF
TGCGCCAGCAGGCCAGGGGATGACGACACAGATACGCAGTATTTT
>NA|TRBJ2-7|NA|TRBV15
CATSRTPRGGSGRPYYEQYF
TGTGCCACCAGCAGGACTCCGAGGGGTGGTAGCGGAAGACCTTACTACGAGCAGTACTTC
>NA|TRBJ2-7|NA|TRBV7-9
CASSGLGAYEQYF
TGTGCCAGCAGTGGGTTAGGGGCCTACGAGCAGTACTTC
>NA|TRBJ2-3|NA|TRBV7-9
CASSPTGRGPGDTQYF
TGTGCCAGCAGCCCCACGGGGCGGGGGCCCGGGGATACGCAGTATTTT
>NA|TRBJ2-5|NA|TRBV12-1
CASSFAYREDRGVGGEETQYF
TGTGCCAGCAGCTTTGCGTATAGGGAGGACAGGGGCGTAGGGGGAGAAGAGACCCAGTACTTC
>NA|TRBJ2-1|TRBD2|TRBV9
CASSGAGGPDNEQFF
TGTGCCAGCAGCGGGGCGGGAGGGCCGGATAATGAGCAGTTCTTC
>NA|TRBJ2-2|NA|TRBV19
CASSMAGVFNTGELFF
TGTGCCAGTAGTATGGCAGGGGTCTTCAACACCGGGGAGCTGTTTTTT
>NA|TRBJ2-3|TRBD2|TRBV5-1
CASSPGTSGSFITQYF
TGCGCCAGCAGCCCCGGGACTAGCGGGAGTTTTATAACGCAGTATTTT
>NA|TRBJ2-1|TRBD1|TRBV14
CASSPQGAYYNEQFF
TGTGCCAGCAGCCCACAGGGGGCGTATTACAATGAGCAGTTCTTC
>NA|TRBJ1-2|NA|TRBV5-4
CASSLGGGDSYGYTF
TGTGCCAGCAGCTTGGGGGGGGGCGACAGCTATGGCTACACCTTC